This T cell receptor beta chain stems from a study of tumor and adjacent non-tumor tissue in lung cancer. In the study overall: On average, productive TCRbeta reads reached about 4.17 million per sample. Study conclusions and caveats: Top 100 clones took a larger repertoire share in normal lung. Significantly higher TCR diversity was found in tumor than normal lung.

The template was RNA from unsorted bulk tissue. Distant lung tissue was collected more than 3 cm away from the tumor edge. The CDR3 is 16 amino acids. Germline V lookup: CDR1 MNHEY, CDR2 SVGAGI. A remark on this clonotype: No antigen is known for it. The junction shows a germline mismatch at one end, possibly a read error.

TCRbeta libraries were built with three rounds of nested PCR, modified from ARM-PCR. TCRdb analysed the multiplex PCR reads with MiXCR anew, one entry per CDR3 protein. The table shows 75,000 to 90,000 distinct CDR3 sequences, with under 80% occurring only once. This rearrangement joins TRBV6-5 to TRBJ2-7; 9 nucleotides match TRBD1. Sequenced sample: distant non-tumor lung tissue. The sequence came from a woman aged 45-60 years with non-small cell lung cancer. The CDR3 DNA is TGTGTCAGCACCAAAAACCCCAGGACAGGGGCTTACGAGCAGTACTTC. Translating it yields CVSTKNPRTGAYEQYF.